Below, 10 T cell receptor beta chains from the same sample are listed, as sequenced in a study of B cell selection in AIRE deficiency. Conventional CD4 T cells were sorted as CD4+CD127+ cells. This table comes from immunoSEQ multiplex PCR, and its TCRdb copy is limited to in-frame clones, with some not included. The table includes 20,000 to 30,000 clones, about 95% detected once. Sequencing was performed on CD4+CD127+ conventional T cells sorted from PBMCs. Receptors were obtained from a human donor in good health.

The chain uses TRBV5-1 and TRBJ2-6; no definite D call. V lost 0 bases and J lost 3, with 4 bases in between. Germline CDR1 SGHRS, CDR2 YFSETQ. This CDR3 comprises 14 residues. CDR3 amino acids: CASSLGYGANVLTF. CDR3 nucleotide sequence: TGCGCCAGCAGCTTGGGATATGGGGCCAACGTCCTGACTTTC. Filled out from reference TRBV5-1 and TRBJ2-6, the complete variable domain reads KAGVTQTPRYLIKTRGQQVTLSCSPISGHRSVSWYQQTPGQGLQFLFEYFSETQRNKGNFPGRFSGRQFSNSRSEMNVSTLELGDSALYLCASSLGYGANVLTFGAGSRLTVL.

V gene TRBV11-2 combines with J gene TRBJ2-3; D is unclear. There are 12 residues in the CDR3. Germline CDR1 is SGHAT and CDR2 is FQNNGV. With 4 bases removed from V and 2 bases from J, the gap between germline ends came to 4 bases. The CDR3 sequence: CASSSYTDTQYF. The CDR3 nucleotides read TGTGCCAGCAGCTCCTACACAGATACGCAGTATTTT.

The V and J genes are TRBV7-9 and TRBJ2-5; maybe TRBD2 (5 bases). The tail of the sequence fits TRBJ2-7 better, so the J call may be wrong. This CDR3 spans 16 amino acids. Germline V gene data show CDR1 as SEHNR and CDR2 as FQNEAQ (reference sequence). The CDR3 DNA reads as TGTGCCAGCAGCTTAGTGGCGGCTAGCAGTTCCTACGAGCAGTACTTC. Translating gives CASSLVAASSSYEQYF.

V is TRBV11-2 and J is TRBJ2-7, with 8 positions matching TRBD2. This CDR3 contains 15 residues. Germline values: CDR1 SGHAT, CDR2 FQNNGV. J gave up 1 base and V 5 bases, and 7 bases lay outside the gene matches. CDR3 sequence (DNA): TGTGCCAGCAGCCGTGTGGCGGGAGGATCCTACGAGCAGTACTTC. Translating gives CASSRVAGGSYEQYF.

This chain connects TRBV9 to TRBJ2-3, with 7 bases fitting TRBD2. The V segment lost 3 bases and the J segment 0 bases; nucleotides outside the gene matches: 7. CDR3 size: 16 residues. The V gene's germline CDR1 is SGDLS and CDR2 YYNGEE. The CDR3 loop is CASSALGGTSTDTQYF. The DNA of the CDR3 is TGTGCCAGCAGCGCCCTCGGGGGGACTAGCACAGATACGCAGTATTTT.

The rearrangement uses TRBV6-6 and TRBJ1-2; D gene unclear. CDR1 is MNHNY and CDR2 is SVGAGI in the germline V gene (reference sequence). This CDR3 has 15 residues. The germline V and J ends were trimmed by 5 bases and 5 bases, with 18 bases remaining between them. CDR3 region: CASSDLYRPPYGYTF. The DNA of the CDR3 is TGTGCCAGCAGTGACCTCTATAGACCCCCTTATGGCTACACCTTC.

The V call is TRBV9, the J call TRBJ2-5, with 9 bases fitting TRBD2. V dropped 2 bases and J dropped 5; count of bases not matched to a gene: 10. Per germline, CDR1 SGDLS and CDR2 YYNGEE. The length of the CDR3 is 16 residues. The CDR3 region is CASSVGLAGAEETQYF. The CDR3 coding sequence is TGTGCCAGCAGCGTCGGCTTAGCGGGAGCGGAGGAGACCCAGTACTTC. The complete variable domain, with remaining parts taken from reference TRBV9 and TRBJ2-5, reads DSGVTQTPKHLITATGQRVTLRCSPRSGDLSVYWYQQSLDQGLQFLIQYYNGEERAKGNILERFSAQQFPDLHSELNLSSLELGDSALYFCASSVGLAGAEETQYFGPGTRLLVL.

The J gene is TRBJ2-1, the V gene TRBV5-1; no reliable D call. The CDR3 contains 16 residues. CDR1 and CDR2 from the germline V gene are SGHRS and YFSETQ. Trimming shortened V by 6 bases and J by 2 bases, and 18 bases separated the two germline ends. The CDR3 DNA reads TGCGCCAGCACCTCGTCGGGCGGATCCCCCTACAATGAGCAGTTCTTC. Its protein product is CASTSSGGSPYNEQFF.

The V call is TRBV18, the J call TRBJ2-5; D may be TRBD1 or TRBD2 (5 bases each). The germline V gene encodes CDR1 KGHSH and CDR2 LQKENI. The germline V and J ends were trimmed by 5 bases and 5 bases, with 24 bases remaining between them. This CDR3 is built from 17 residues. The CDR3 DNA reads TGTGCCAGCTCAGTAAATTCCGGGACCGGTCTGTGGGAGACCCAGTACTTC. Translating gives CASSVNSGTGLWETQYF.

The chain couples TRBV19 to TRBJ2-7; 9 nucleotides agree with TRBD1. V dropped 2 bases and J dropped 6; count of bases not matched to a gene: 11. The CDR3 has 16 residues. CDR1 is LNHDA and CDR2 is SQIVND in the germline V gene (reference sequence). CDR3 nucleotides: TGTGCCAGTAGTATACTGCCGGGACAGGGTGGGAGCGAGCAGTACTTC. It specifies CASSILPGQGGSEQYF.